This TCR beta chain was obtained from a study of metastatic and nonmetastatic thyroid tumors (TCRdb year 2020). About the investigation overall: For patients with malignant and with benign thyroid disease, the researchers compared repertoires between peripheral blood samples and tumor or nodule tissue samples. Study-wide conclusions, independent of this receptor: TCR beta diversity was reported as significantly higher in malignant tumors than in benign nodules, in both blood and tumor samples.

Libraries were made using PCR. Sequencer: Illumina HiSeq 4000. High-throughput sequencing was used to profile the CDR3 region of the TCR beta-chain in every patient. Under the source paper's analysis protocol: A classifier to discriminate distant-metastatic papillary thyroid cancer patients was built from CDR3 differences across clinicopathological groups. To measure repertoire diversity the researchers used the Shannon index, while the Morisita-Horn index served to gauge how similar the tumor and blood repertoires were. In-frame beta chains were kept once TCRdb had trimmed the public reads at Q25 with fastp and called clones with MiXCR. TCRdb's processing, not the authors', yielded these V and J calls. This sample is represented by some 69,000 clones; approximately 15% of them were singletons. About 7% of the sample comes from the top ten. None of the patients had been given any treatment before thyroid surgery. Using T-cell receptor beta sequencing, the study looked back at clinical samples from patients collected from about 2011 to 2018.

The V and J ends are trimmed by 0 bases and 0 bases, leaving 6 bases between them. Per the germline V gene, SGHRS is the CDR1 and YFSETQ is the CDR2. Reading from cysteine to phenylalanine, the CDR3 counts 14 amino acids. The DNA shown is the 42-base CDR3, in frame from base 1. This clone has a count of ten or more. The target of this receptor is not known. No clone much larger than this one lies a single base away; base qualities are absent. The sample consisted of blood. Rearrangement joined TRBV5-1 to TRBJ1-2, with the D gene not clear enough to name. The receptor comes from a male donor with papillary thyroid cancer or a benign thyroid nodule (not recorded which). Some clones in this sample may be carry-over from other donors' samples. The CDR3 corresponds to CASSLATANYGYTF. The sequenced DNA: TGCGCCAGCAGCTTGGCCACAGCTAACTATGGCTACACCTTC.